The 5 T cell receptor beta chains listed next were all sequenced from one sample in a study of OX40 agonist ivuxolimab in advanced cancers. Generated by immunoSEQ multiplex PCR, the TCRdb table keeps only in-frame clones and is missing some. The data hold over 50,000 clones, with roughly 84% observed a single time. The sequences come from CD4+ or CD8+ T cells sorted from blood, collected in a trial of the OX40 agonist ivuxolimab. These receptors were taken from an adult with an advanced solid tumor such as melanoma, head and neck, liver or kidney cancer.

V usage is TRBV5-4 and J usage is TRBJ2-2; 8 bases match TRBD2. The CDR3 covers 16 residues. J was trimmed by 5 bases and V by 3 bases; bases with no gene match: 9. Looked up from germline, CDR1 is SGHNT and CDR2 is YYREEE (reference sequence). As DNA, the CDR3 is TGTGCCAGCAGCTCGCCGGGACTAGTTAAAACCGGGGAGCTGTTTTTT. Amino acids: CASSSPGLVKTGELFF.

This clone showed up just once. The chain combines TRBV5-6 with TRBJ2-3; D possibly corresponds to TRBD1 (5 bases). CDR1 and CDR2 (germline): SGHDT, YYEEEE. V was pared by 0 bases and J by 4 bases, with 9 bases between. CDR3 length: 14 residues. As DNA, the CDR3 is TGTGCCAGCAGCTTGGACAGGATGGCAGATACGCAGTATTTT. Its protein product is CASSLDRMADTQYF.

The count of this clone is one. The rearrangement links TRBV19 to TRBJ2-7, with D tentatively TRBD2 (5 bases). Germline V CDR1 and CDR2: LNHDA, SQIVND (reference sequence). The CDR3 loop spans 13 amino acids. The germline V and J ends were trimmed by 5 bases and 1 base, with 9 bases remaining between them. CDR3 DNA: TGTGCCAGTAGTCTTCCGGGATCCTACGAGCAGTACTTC. Protein product: CASSLPGSYEQYF.

The V call is TRBV5-8, the J call TRBJ1-6; TRBD1 aligns across 8 bases. The CDR3 is 16 residues long. V lost 4 bases, J lost 3 bases, and 6 bases stayed unmatched. Germline assignment: CDR1 SGHTS and CDR2 YDEGEE. As DNA, the CDR3 is TGTGCCAGCAGCCAAGGACAGGGCCGCTATAATTCACCCCTCCACTTT. Translating gives CASSQGQGRYNSPLHF.

The rearrangement joins TRBV6-6 to TRBJ1-1, with D perhaps matching TRBD1 (5 bases). The ends were cut back, 2 bases at V and 1 base at J, with 11 bases in the middle. The V gene's germline CDR1 is MNHNY and CDR2 SVGAGI (reference sequence). The CDR3 totals 15 residues. DNA for the CDR3: TGTGCCAGCAGTTACACCACAGGCCCGAACACTGAAGCTTTCTTT. Encoded protein: CASSYTTGPNTEAFF.